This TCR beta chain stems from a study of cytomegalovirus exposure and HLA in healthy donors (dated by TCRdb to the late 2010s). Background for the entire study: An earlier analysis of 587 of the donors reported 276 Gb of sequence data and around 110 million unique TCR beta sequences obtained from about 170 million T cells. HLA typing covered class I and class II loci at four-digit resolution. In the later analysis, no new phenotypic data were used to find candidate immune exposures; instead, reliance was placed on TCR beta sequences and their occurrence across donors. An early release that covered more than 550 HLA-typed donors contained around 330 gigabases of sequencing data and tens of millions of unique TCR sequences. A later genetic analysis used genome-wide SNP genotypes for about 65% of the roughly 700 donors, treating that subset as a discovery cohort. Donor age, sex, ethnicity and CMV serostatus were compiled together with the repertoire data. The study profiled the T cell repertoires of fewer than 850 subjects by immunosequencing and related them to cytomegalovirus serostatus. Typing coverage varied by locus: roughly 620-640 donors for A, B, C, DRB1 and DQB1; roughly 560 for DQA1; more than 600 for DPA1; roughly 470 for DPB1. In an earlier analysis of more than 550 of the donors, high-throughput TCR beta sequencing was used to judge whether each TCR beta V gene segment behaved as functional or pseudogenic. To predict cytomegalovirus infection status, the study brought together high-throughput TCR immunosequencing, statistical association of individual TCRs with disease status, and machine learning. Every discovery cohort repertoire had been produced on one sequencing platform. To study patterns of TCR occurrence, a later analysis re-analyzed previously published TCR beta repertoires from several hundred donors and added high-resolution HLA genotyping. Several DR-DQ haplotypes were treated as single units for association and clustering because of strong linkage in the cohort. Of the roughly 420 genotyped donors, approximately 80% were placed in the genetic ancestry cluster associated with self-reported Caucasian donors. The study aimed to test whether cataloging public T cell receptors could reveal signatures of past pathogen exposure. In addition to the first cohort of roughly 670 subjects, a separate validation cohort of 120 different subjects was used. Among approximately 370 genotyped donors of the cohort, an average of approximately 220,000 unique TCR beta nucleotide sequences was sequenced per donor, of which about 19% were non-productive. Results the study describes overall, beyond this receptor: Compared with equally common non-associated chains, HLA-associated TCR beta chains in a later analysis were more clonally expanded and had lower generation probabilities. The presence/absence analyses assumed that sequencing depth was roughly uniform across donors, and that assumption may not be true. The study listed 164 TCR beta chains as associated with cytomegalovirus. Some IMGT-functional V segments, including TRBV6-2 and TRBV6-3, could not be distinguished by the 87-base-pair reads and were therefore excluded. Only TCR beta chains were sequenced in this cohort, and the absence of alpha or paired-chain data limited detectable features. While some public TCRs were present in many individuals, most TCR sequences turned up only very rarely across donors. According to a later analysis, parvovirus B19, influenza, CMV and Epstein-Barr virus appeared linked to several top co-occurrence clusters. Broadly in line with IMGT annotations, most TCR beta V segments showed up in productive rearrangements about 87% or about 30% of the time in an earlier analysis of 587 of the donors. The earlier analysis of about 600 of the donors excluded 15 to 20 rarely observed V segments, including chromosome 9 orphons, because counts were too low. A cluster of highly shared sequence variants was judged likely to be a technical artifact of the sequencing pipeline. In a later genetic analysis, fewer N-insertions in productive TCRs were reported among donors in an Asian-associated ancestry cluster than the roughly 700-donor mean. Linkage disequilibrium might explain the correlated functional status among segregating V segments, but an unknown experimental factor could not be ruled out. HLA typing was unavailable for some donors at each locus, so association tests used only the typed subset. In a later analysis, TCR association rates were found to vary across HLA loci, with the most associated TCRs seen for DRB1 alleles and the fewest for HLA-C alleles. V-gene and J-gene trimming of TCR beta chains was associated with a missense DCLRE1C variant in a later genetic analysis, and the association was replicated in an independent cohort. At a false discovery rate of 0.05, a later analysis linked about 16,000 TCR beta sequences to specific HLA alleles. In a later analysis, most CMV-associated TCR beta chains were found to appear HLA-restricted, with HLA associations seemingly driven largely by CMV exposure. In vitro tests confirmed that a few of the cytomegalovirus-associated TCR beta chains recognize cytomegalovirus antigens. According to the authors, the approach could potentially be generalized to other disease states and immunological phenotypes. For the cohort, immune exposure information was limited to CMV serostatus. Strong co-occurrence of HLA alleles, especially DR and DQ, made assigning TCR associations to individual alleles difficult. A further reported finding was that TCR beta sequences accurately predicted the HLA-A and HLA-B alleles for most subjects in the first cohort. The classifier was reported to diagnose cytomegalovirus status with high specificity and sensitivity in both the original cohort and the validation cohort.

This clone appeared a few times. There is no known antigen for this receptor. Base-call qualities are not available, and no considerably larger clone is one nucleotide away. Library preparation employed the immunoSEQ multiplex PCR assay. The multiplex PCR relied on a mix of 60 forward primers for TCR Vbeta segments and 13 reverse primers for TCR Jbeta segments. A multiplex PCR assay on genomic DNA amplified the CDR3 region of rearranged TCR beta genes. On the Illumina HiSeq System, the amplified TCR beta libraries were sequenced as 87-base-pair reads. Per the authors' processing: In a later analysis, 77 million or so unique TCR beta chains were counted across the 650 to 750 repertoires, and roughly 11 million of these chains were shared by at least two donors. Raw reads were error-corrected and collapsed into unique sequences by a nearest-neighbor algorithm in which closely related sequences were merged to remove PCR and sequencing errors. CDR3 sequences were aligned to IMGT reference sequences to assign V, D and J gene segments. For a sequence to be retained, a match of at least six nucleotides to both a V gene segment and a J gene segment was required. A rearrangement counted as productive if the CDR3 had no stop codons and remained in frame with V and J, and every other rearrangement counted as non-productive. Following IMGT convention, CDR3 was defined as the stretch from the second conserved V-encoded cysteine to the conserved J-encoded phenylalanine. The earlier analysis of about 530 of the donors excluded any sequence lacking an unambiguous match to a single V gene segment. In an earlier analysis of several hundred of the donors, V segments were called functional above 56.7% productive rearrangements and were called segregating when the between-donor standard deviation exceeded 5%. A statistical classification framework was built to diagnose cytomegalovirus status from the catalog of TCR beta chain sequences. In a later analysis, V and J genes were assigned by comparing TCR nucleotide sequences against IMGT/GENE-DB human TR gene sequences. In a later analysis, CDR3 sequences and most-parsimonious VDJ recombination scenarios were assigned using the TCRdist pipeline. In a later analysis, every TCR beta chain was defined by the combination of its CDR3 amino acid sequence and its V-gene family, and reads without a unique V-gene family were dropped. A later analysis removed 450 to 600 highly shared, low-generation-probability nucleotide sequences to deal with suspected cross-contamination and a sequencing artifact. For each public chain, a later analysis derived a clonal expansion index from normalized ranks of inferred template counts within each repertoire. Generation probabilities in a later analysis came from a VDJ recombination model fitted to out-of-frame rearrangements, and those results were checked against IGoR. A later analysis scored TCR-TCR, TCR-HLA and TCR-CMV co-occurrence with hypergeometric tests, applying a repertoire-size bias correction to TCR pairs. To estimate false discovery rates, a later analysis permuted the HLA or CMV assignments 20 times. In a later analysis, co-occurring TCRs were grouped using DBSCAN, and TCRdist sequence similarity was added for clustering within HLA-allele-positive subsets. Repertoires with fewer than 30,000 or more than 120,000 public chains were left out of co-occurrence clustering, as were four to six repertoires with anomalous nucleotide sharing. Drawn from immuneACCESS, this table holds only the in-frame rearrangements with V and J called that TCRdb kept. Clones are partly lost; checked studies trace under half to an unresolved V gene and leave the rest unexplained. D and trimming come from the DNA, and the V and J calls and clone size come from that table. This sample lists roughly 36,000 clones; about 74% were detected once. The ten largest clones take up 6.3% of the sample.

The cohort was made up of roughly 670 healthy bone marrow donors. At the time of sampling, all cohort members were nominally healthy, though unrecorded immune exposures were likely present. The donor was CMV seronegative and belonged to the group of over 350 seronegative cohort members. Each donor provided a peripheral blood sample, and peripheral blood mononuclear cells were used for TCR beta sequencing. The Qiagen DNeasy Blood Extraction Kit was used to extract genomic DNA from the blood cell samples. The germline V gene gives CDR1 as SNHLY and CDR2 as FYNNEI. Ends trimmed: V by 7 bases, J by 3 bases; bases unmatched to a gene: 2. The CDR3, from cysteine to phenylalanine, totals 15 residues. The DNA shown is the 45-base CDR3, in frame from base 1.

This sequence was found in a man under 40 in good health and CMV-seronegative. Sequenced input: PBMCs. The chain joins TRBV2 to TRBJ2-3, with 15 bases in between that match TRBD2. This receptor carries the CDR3 CASKGLAGGTDTQYF. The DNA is TGTGCCAGCAAGGGACTAGCGGGAGGAACAGATACGCAGTATTTT.